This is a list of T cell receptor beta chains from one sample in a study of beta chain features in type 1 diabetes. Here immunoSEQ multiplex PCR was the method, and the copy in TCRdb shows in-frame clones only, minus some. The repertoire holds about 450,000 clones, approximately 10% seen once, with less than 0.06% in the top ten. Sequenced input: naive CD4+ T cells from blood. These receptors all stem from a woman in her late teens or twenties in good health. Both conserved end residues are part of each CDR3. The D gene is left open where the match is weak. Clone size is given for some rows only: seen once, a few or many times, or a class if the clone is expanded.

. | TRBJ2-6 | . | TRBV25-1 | TGTGCCAGCCATAAGTCTGGGGCCAACGTCCTGACTTTC | CASHKSGANVLTF
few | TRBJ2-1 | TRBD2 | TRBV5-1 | TGCGCCAGCAGCGCCGGACTAGCGGCTCTACTTTACAATGAGCAGTTCTTC | CASSAGLAALLYNEQFF
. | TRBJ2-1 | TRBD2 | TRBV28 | TGTGCCAGCAGTTCGGGGGGAGGATCCTACAATGAGCAGTTCTTC | CASSSGGGSYNEQFF
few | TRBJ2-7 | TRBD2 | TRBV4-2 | TGTGCCAGCAGCCAATACACTAGCGGGAGGCTCGCCGAGCAGTACTTC | CASSQYTSGRLAEQYF
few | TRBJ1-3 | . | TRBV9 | TGTGCCAGCAGCGTAGTTCCAGGGACGGGTGGAAACACCATATATTTT | CASSVVPGTGGNTIYF
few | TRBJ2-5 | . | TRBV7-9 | TGTGCCAGCAGTGTTGGCGGGACCTTCCAAGAGACCCAGTACTTC | CASSVGGTFQETQYF
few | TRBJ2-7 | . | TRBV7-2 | TGTGCCAGCAGCTTAGAAGCACTGATCGGCGAGCAGTACTTC | CASSLEALIGEQYF
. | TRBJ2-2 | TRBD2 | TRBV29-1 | TGCAGCGCTCGGACTAGCGGGAACACCGGGGAGCTGTTTTTT | CSARTSGNTGELFF
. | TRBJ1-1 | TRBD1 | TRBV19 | TGTGCCAGTATCCCGACAGGGAAGAGAACTGAAGCTTTCTTT | CASIPTGKRTEAFF
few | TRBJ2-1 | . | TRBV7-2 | TGTGCCAGCAGCTTAAGGGCAGGCAATGAGCAGTTCTTC | CASSLRAGNEQFF
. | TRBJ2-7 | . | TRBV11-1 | TGTGCCAGCAGAAAGGGAACTCGGGCCTCCGAGCAGTACTTC | CASRKGTRASEQYF
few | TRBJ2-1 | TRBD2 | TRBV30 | TGTGCCTGGAGTTGGAAGCCGGGACTAGGCTACAATGAGCAGTTCTTC | CAWSWKPGLGYNEQFF
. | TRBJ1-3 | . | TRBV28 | TGTGCCAGCAGTTTTGAGGGTCCGTACACCATATATTTT | CASSFEGPYTIYF
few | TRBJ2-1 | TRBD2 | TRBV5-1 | TGCGCCAGCAGCCTTGGGACTAGCACCTACAATGAGCAGTTCTTC | CASSLGTSTYNEQFF
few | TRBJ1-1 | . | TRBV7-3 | TGTGCCAGCAGCTCTGACACGTTGAACACTGAAGCTTTCTTT | CASSSDTLNTEAFF
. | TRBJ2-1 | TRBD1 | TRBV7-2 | TGTGCCAGCAGCCCCCGGGACAGGGGGTTCTCCAGCTCCTACAATGAGCAGTTCTTC | CASSPRDRGFSSSYNEQFF
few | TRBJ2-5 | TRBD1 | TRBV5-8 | TGTGCCAGCAACCTGGGACAGGTGGAGACCCAGTACTTC | CASNLGQVETQYF
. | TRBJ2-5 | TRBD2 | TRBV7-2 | TGTGCCAGCAGCTTAGCGCTTGGACTAGATGGTCCCCAGTACTTC | CASSLALGLDGPQYF
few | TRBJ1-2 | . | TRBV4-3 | TGCGCCAGCAGCCAAGAAGCGGGACGGGGCTACACCTTC | CASSQEAGRGYTF
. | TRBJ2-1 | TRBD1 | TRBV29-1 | TGCAGCGATCGTTTACCGGGACAGTTTAACAATGAGCAGTTCTTC | CSDRLPGQFNNEQFF
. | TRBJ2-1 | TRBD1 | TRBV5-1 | TGCGCCAGCAGCTCCGGACAGGGGGCGCGCAATGAGCAGTTCTTC | CASSSGQGARNEQFF
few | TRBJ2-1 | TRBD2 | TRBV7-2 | TGTGCCAGCAGCTTGGGGGGTAGCGGGAGCTACAATGAGCAGTTCTTC | CASSLGGSGSYNEQFF
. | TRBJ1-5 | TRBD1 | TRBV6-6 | TGTGCCAGCACGGGACAGGGATCTTATAGCAATCAGCCCCAGCATTTT | CASTGQGSYSNQPQHF
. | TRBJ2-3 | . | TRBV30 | TGTGCCTGGAGTCGGCTTTCAGATACGCAGTATTTT | CAWSRLSDTQYF
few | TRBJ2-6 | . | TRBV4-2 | TGTGCCAGCAGCCCCCGGGAGTTCTCTGGGGCCAACGTCCTGACTTTC | CASSPREFSGANVLTF
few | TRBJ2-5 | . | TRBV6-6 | TGTGCCAGCAGGGTCTCTCTAGGGTCAGGGACCCAGTACTTC | CASRVSLGSGTQYF
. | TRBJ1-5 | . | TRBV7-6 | TGTGCCAGCAGCTTAAATGGGCGCAATCAGCCCCAGCATTTT | CASSLNGRNQPQHF
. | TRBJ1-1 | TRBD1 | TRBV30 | TGTGCCTGGCGACGGACAGGGCGAACTGAAGCTTTCTTT | CAWRRTGRTEAFF
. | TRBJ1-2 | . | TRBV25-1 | TGTGCCAGCACCGCCCAGGGCGGGTATGGCTACACCTTC | CASTAQGGYGYTF
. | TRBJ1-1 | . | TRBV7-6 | TGTGCCAGCAGCCGGATATCGGGCCTGAACACTGAAGCTTTCTTT | CASSRISGLNTEAFF
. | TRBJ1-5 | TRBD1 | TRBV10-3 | TGTGCCATCAGTGAGGGGACGACAGGGGGTGGCAATCAGCCCCAGCATTTT | CAISEGTTGGGNQPQHF
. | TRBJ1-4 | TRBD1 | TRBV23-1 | TGCGCCAGCAGTCGAACAGGGGGCGCGGGGAATGAAAAACTGTTTTTT | CASSRTGGAGNEKLFF
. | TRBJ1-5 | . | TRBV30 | TGTGCCTGGAGTGTACGAGCGGACAAGCAGCCCCAGCATTTT | CAWSVRADKQPQHF
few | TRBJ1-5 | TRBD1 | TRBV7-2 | TGTGCCAGCATACATGGACAGGTCATTATATTCAATCAGCCCCAGCATTTT | CASIHGQVIIFNQPQHF
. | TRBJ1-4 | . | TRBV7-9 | TGTGCCAGCTCGTTACGCGGAGAACAAGAAAAACTGTTTTTT | CASSLRGEQEKLFF
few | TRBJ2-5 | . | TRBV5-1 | TGCGCCAGCAGCTCTAGGGGGGAAGAGACCCAGTACTTC | CASSSRGEETQYF
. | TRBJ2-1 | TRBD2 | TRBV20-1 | TGCAGTGCTACGCGGACTAGTGAGCAGTTCTTC | CSATRTSEQFF
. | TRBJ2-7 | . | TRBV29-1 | TGCAGCGCCCACGAGCCAGGGGGGGAGCAGTACTTC | CSAHEPGGEQYF
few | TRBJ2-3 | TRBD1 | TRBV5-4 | TGTGCCAGCAGCTCGCTACAGGGGTACACAGATACGCAGTATTTT | CASSSLQGYTDTQYF
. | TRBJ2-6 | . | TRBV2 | TGTGCCAGCAGTGTGTCCTCTGGGGCCAACGTCCTGACTTTC | CASSVSSGANVLTF
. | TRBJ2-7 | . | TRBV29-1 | TGCAGCGTTCTTTTCGGGACAAACCAATACGAGCAGTACTTC | CSVLFGTNQYEQYF
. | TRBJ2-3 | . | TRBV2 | TGTGCCAGCAGTGACGAGGGGGGCACAGATACGCAGTATTTT | CASSDEGGTDTQYF
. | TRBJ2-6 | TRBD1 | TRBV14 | TGTGCCAGCAGCCAATTTGTGACAGGGGCCGGGGCCAACGTCCTGACTTTC | CASSQFVTGAGANVLTF
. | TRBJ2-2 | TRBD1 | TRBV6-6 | TGTGCCAGCAGTTACAAGGGGGCTCACACCGGGGAGCTGTTTTTT | CASSYKGAHTGELFF
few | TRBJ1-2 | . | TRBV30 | TGTGCCTGGAGTTCGCCGGGACACCGGGTTAACTATGGCTACACCTTC | CAWSSPGHRVNYGYTF